The TCR beta chain under discussion was sequenced for a study of T cells after yellow fever vaccination. The wider study: Fractions of limited cellularity were prepared by means of SMART-Seq v4 Ultra Low Input.

Template-switching 5'RACE yielded the TCR cDNA; a universal primer site and UMIs were added in the process. MiXCR was run by TCRdb on the 5' RACE reads, yielding one entry per CDR3 protein. The sample contains a few hundred thousand distinct CDR3 sequences, about a sixth of which appear only once. The CDR3 has 12 amino acids. Germline lookup yields CDR1 MDHEN and CDR2 SYDVKM. Overall study findings and caveats: Detected again after the booster were most primary-vaccination clones, at 96% CD4 and more than 70% CD8.

In its sample, this clonotype was seen a few times. What it recognizes is unknown. One junction end disagrees with the germline gene, perhaps due to a read error. V usage is TRBV28 and J usage is TRBJ2-5; D gene ambiguous. The source was PBMCs, collected roughly 5 days after the first yellow fever vaccination. The sequence was collected from a man between 18 and 35 years old who received the YFV17D yellow fever vaccine. CDR3 loop: CATSRSDGTQYF. The CDR3 nucleotides read TGTGCCACCAGTCGGTCCGACGGGACCCAGTACTTC.